This T cell receptor beta chain was captured in a study of blood T cell repertoires in COVID-19 (TCRdb year 2020). General notes on the study: Samples covering the acute and convalescent phases of COVID-19 were provided by collaborators in the United States, Italy and Spain. The prospective study material was composed of cDNA or gDNA derived from T cells, B-cell-depleted T cells, or PBMCs. The dataset comprised deeply sampled blood TCRbeta repertoires from subjects exposed to, actively infected with, or recovered from COVID-19. The repertoires were released in a freely available public database meant as a resource for research on the immune response to SARS-CoV-2. The samples were drawn from two sources: the first 160 participants of the ongoing ImmuneRACE study, and 1,000 to 1,500 subjects contributed by 6 global collaborators. Sample metadata almost always included a de-identified subject ID, COVID-19 status, age in years and sex. Where available, HLA class I and class II types were obtained from metadata supplied by the sample provider rather than from assay-based typing. General study outcomes and caveats: How much clinical and demographic metadata was included differed by source and by participant, and the metadata was provided uncurated.

Concerning this clone: It lacks a known antigen. No much larger clone exists at a distance of one base, and base qualities are not known. The same CDR3 can be traced to other DNA sequences in this sample.

The germline V gene (reference sequence) sets CDR1 to MNHEY and CDR2 to SMNVEV. Between the V and J ends, shortened by 4 bases and 4 bases respectively, the junction contains 5 bases. The CDR3 numbers 11 residues from cysteine through phenylalanine. CDR3 DNA is the only sequence kept; it has 33 bases, read in frame from the first base. The immunoSEQ Assay, a bias-controlled multiplex PCR, was used to amplify TCRbeta CDR3 regions from genomic DNA. The published analysis was carried out like this. Nucleated cell counts per sample were estimated from amplification of reference gene primers within the assay. To quantify the absolute abundance of each unique TCRbeta CDR3 rearrangement, sequence reads were collapsed and filtered. For each sample, productive Simpson clonality was calculated by taking the square root of Simpson's diversity index across productive rearrangements. In its TCRdb copy, this immuneACCESS table keeps in-frame sequences only and misses some clones. Where compared with another copy, unresolved V genes explain less than half of these, and the others have no known cause. D and trimming come from the DNA, and the V and J calls and clone size come from that table. The sample table holds more than 200,000 clones, of which 80% to 90% were seen once. Together, the top ten hold approximately 3.5% of the sample.

Participants in the prospective study were enrolled through a virtual design, were aged about 18 to 90 years, and lived in 24 United States geographic areas. Cohort assignment in the prospective study relied on participant-reported clinical history from a screening survey and a study questionnaire. Exposed participants had been in contact, within 2 weeks of entering the study, with a person who had a PCR-confirmed or clinician-diagnosed case of COVID-19. In the prospective study, whole blood, serum and a nasopharyngeal or oropharyngeal swab were collected from each participant by mobile phlebotomists. Prospective study participants could optionally give additional blood draws and questionnaires over an approximately 2-month period. Blood samples from the prospective study were shipped frozen or at room temperature prior to DNA extraction.

The sequenced sample was PBMCs or T cells enriched from blood (not recorded which). The source of this sequence is a woman in her twenties or thirties who had been exposed to COVID-19. The chain joins TRBV27 to TRBJ2-7; too little of a D gene remains to name it. For the CDR3, the sequence is CASSSLYEQYF. The DNA sequence is as follows: TGTGCCAGCAGTTCCTTATACGAGCAGTACTTC.